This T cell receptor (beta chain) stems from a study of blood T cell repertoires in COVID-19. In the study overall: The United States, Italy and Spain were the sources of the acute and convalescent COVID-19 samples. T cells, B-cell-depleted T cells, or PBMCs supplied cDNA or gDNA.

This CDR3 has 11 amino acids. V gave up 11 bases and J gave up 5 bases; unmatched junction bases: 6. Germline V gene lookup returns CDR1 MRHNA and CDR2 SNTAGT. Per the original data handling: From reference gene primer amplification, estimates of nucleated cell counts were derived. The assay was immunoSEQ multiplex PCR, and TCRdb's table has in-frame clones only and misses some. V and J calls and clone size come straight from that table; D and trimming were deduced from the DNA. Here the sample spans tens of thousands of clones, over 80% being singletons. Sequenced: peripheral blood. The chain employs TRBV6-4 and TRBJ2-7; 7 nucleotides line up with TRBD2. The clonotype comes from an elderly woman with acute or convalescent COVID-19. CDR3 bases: TGTGCCTGGCGGGGGAGGCACGAGCAGTACTTC. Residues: CAWRGRHEQYF.